This T cell receptor beta chain is from a study of shared T cell receptors in the human thymus. In its sample, this clone was seen once. This CDR3 region has 16 residues. Trimming shortened V by 3 bases and J by 4 bases, and 17 bases separated the two germline ends. Germline CDR1 is LGHNA and CDR2 is YSLEER. The method was immunoSEQ multiplex PCR; TCRdb's version includes in-frame clones alone and lacks a portion of them. In the table there are hundreds of thousands of clones, approximately 78% of which are singletons. The same sample was also used in a study of human thymus T cells. That report notes: Having corrective surgery for congenital heart defects, healthy Finnish infants were the ones who donated. The thymus tissue came from resections taken during corrective heart surgery. Thymic and blood repertoires appeared to show biased V and J gene usage. Unrelated individuals reportedly shared highly overlapping thymic TCR repertoires.

Sequenced material: thymocytes. This chain joins TRBV4-3 and TRBJ2-3; possible D gene TRBD2, 6 bases. The receptor was isolated from a boy under two years old with a congenital heart defect. In nucleotides, the CDR3 is TGCGCCAGCAGCCATGACGGGACTGATCTTGCAGATACGCAGTATTTT. Its translation is CASSHDGTDLADTQYF.